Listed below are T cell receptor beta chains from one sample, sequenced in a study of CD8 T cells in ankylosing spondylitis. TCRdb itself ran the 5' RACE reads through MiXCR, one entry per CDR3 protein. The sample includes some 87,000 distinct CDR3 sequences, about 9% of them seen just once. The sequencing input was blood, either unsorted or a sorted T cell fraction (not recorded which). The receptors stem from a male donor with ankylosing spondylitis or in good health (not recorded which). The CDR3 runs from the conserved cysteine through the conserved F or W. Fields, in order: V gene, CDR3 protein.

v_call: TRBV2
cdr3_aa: CASSGNRGRTDTQYF

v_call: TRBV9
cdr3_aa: CASSPVAGGPQETQYF

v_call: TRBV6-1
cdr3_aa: CASLRDSIDSGNTIYF

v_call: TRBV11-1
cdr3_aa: CASSKGTQLGSGANVLTF

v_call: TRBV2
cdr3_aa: CATSPDAYNEQFF

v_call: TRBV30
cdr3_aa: CAWSKDRFGIQYF

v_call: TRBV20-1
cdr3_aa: CSASGQGAPNYF

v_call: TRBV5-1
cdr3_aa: CASSPRTDRGRYGYTF

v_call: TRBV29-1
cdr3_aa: CSVDGQGFGYGYTF

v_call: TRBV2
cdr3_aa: CASSAGGGNQPQHF

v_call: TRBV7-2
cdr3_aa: CASSFNPNYEQYF

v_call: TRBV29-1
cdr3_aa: CSVQSSGANVLTF

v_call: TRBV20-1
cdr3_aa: CSARDLLRGNEQFF

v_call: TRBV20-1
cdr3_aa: CSARDVGLIETQYF

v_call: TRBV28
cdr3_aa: CASSQTRSGANVLTF

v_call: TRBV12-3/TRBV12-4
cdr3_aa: CASSPLGRRGGDEQFF

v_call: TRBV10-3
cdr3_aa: CAIAEGGTEAFF

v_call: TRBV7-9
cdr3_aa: CASSSKKAREAFF

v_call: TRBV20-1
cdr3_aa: CSATRLAGVRDTQYF

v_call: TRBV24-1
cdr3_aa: CATRSGGAEEQFF

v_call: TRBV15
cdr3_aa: CATSTDRGLETQYF

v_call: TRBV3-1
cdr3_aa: CASSQGLVGSGGSPYNEQFF

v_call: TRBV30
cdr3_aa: CAWSEGTDMQYF

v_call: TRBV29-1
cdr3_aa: CSVGFTGELFF

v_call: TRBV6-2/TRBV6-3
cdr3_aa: CASSSSGDIPSYNEQFF

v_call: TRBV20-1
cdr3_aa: CSAQVAFGKNIQYF

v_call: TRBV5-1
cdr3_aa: CASRRDRGMNTEAFF

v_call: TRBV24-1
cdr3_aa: CATSDFSGYEQYF

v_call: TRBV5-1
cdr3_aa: CASSLEGGFTYEQYF

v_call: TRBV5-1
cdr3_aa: CASSLAASTFADTQYF

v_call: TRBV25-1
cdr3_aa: CASSEETQYF

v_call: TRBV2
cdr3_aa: CASSQGNTGELFF

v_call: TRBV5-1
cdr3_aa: CASSFGTGLNYGYTF

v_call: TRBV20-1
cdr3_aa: CSALKAGTLVTETQYF

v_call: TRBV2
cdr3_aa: CASSQTRDGNQPQHF

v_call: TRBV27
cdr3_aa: CASSRNVGLGEQFF

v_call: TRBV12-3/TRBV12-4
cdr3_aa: CASSPHPGLGTPDTQYF

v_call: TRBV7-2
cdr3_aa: CASSLAVGVGYGYTF

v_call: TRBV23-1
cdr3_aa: CASSRRSSYNEQFF

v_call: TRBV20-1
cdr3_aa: CSARWDRGTDTQYF

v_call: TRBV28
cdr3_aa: CASSLVPYSYEQYF

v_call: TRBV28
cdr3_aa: CASRSLRDIVYEQYF

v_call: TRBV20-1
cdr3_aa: CSAWVSSAGPQYF

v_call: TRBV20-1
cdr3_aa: CSASRRGRVDTQYF

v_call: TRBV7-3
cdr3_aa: CASSLKPAARTNTGELFF

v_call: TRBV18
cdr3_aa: CASSRSEGAGYEQYF

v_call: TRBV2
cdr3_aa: CAGSRGRTGELFF

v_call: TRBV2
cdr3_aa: CASRRTGGSSTDTQYF

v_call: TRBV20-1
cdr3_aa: CCARSGGAGSNQPQHF

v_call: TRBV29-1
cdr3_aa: CSVEVDWRGPFREQYF

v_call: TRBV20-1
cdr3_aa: CSAIPGTANLLAKNIQYF

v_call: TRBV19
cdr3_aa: CASSFPNQPQHF

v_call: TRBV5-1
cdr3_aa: CASSLTGQGAYEQYF

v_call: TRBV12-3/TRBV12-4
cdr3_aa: CASSFPGRRGNEKLFF

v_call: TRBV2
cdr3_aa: CASLGGVPGVF

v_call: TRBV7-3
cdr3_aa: CASSYSRDRADTQYF

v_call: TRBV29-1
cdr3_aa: CSAGLAGDYNEQFF

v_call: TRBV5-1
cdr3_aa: CTSSFLGQPEQYF